Listed below are T cell receptor beta chains from one sample, sequenced in a study of cytomegalovirus exposure and HLA in healthy donors. The data were produced by immunoSEQ multiplex PCR, yet TCRdb's version contains in-frame clones alone and is incomplete. The sample includes under 95,000 clones. Sequences were obtained from PBMCs. Every receptor here comes from a man in his late teens or twenties in good health and CMV-seropositive. CDR3s leave out the opening cysteine and the closing phenylalanine or tryptophan. The order of the fields is J gene, CDR3 length, V gene, CDR3 protein.

>TRBJ2-3|13|TRBV6-4
ASSAGTSGADTQY
>TRBJ1-6|12|TRBV6-5
ASSYRGPNSPLH
>TRBJ2-1|13|TRBV6-5
ASTPPQGGNNEQF
>TRBJ1-5|13|TRBV6-1
ASTSTGLGNQPQH
>TRBJ1-3|14|TRBV18
ASSSDGRYSGNTIY
>TRBJ2-2|15|TRBV28
ASSEPGTGWNTGELF
>TRBJ2-5|14|TRBV11-2
ASSRILAGGDETQY
>TRBJ2-1|14|TRBV5-1
ASSPSGQALYNEQF
>TRBJ2-7|13|TRBV2
ASSTRDSLTYEQY
>TRBJ1-2|12|TRBV6-1
ASSPPQGAEGYT
>TRBJ1-2|10|TRBV6-1
ASSEGDGVDT
>TRBJ1-2|11|TRBV28
ASSPGQTDGYT
>TRBJ2-3|13|TRBV10-3
AISTGATSTDTQY
>TRBJ2-1|12|TRBV4-1
ASSRPTNLDEQF
>TRBJ1-2|11|TRBV28
ASSPTGGYGYT
>TRBJ2-1|16|TRBV30
AWGAAGGPRSSYNEQF
>TRBJ1-5|13|TRBV15
ATSRGGRIGQPQH
>TRBJ1-1|13|TRBV5-1
ASSLEGLKYTEAF
>TRBJ1-5|13|TRBV6-1
ASSEQQGHNQPQH
>TRBJ2-2|12|TRBV6-1
ASSFTGDTGELF
>TRBJ2-2|12|TRBV6-1
ASMGTGDTGELF
>TRBJ1-2|14|TRBV6-6
ASSYLGTGEGYGYT
>TRBJ2-7|12|TRBV5-8
ASSLGGLSYEQY
>TRBJ2-6|16|TRBV5-1
ASSLTRAPNSGANVLT
>TRBJ2-7|13|TRBV14
ASSQDSGITYEQY
>TRBJ1-2|12|TRBV4-1
ASSQDHGDYGYT
>TRBJ1-2|14|TRBV10-3
AISESGSWANYGYT
>TRBJ2-3|12|TRBV25-1
ASSRGGGTDTQY
>TRBJ1-5|12|TRBV30
AIAGTYSNQPQH
>TRBJ1-5|14|TRBV2
ASSDTVVTSNQPQH
>TRBJ2-2|13|TRBV28
ASSRAGTGTGELF
>TRBJ1-2|11|TRBV19
ASSPLRQVGYT
>TRBJ2-5|12|TRBV5-4
ASSLGGTEETQY
>TRBJ1-2|13|TRBV11-2
ASSLAAGLHYGYT
>TRBJ2-7|12|TRBV7-9
ASSPRQGPYEQY
>TRBJ2-3|14|TRBV11-3
ASSDGTSGRADTQY
>TRBJ2-3|12|TRBV29-1
SVDTSGGTDTQY
>TRBJ2-7|9|TRBV5-5
ASSLEEEQY
>TRBJ2-5|13|TRBV18
ASSPPGQGGETQY
>TRBJ2-4|15|TRBV19
ASTPSVGLGPKNIQY
>TRBJ1-1|13|TRBV19
ASSLRPGMNTEAF